This TCR beta chain was identified in a study of identical twins. Healthy Caucasian individuals made up all the donors. Using its own MiXCR run on the 5' RACE reads, TCRdb lists one record per CDR3 protein. The table has more than 1.5 million distinct CDR3 sequences, about 30% seen once. Study-wide results and limits: With abundant cord blood beta clonotypes, insertions were fewer; memory repertoires showed no such pattern. Cross-sectional statistics, not tracking of the same donors, supported the conclusions.

This clonotype was observed a handful of times. Its antigen is still unknown. The sequenced sample was cord blood. This clonotype was sampled from a newborn girl in good health.

The DNA for the CDR3 is TGTGCCAGCGTAGAATCTGGGGCCAACGTCCTGACTTTC. Translation: CASVESGANVLTF. The chain recombines TRBV25-1 with TRBJ2-6; no clear D gene. The V end was cut by 8 bases, the J end by 1 base, with 6 bases between. Germline V gene sequence: CDR1 MGHDK, CDR2 SYGVNS. The CDR3 has 13 amino acids.